The 20 T cell receptor beta chains given below trace back to one sample, sequenced in a study of blood T cell repertoires in COVID-19. Assay: immunoSEQ multiplex PCR; the TCRdb copy retains only in-frame clones and omits some. The sample has about 200,000 clones, more than 80% seen once; the top ten hold 0.5% to 0.6%. Material for sequencing was peripheral blood. All receptors derive from a man aged 50 or older with acute or convalescent COVID-19.

This clone was observed a single time. The chain combines TRBV20-1 with TRBJ1-5; D gene ambiguous. The CDR3 totals 11 residues. V was trimmed by 3 bases and J by 6 bases, leaving 6 bases between them. Germline V gene sequence: CDR1 DFQATT, CDR2 SNEGSKA (reference sequence). CDR3 loop: CSARRGQPQHF. The CDR3 DNA sequence: TGCAGTGCTAGGCGGGGTCAGCCCCAGCATTTT.

V and J are TRBV9 and TRBJ1-1, with 8 positions matching TRBD1. This CDR3 contains 19 residues. Germline V gene sequence: CDR1 SGDLS, CDR2 YYNGEE. Trimming removed 0 bases from V and 0 bases from J; junction bases left unmatched: 13. The CDR3 spells CASSVAGGRAGGLNTEAFF. CDR3 coding DNA: TGTGCCAGCAGCGTAGCTGGGGGGAGGGCAGGGGGCCTGAACACTGAAGCTTTCTTT.

This clone was seen a few times. V is TRBV7-2 and J is TRBJ2-2; D perhaps matches TRBD2 (6 bases). Germline V gene lookup returns CDR1 SGHTA and CDR2 FQGNSA. Trimming pared 0 bases from V and 2 bases from J, leaving 13 bases between. The CDR3 has 17 amino acids. The CDR3 spells CASSLAIPGANTGELFF. CDR3 sequence (DNA): TGTGCCAGCAGCTTAGCGATCCCGGGAGCTAACACCGGGGAGCTGTTTTTT.

With respect to this clone: A read error may produce the germline difference seen at one junction end. V gene TRBV24-1 combines with J gene TRBJ2-1, with TRBD2 as a possible D gene (6 bases). The CDR3 is 18 residues long. Looked up from germline, CDR1 is KGHDR and CDR2 is SFDVKD. CDR3 DNA: TGTGCCACCGGTGATTCCAGCCTCCGGGGGAATTTCTACAATGAGCAGTTCTTC. This codes for CATGDSSLRGNFYNEQFF.

V is TRBV10-3 and J is TRBJ1-1, with 7 bases that match TRBD1. CDR1 ENHRY and CDR2 SYGVKD come from the germline V gene. Trimming at V came to 3 bases and at J to 10 bases, leaving 17 bases not matched to a gene. CDR3 length: 16 amino acids. The CDR3 sequence is CAISELRGRQGYGAFF. DNA for the CDR3: TGTGCCATCAGTGAACTTAGAGGGAGACAGGGCTATGGAGCTTTCTTT.

This chain joins TRBV25-1 and TRBJ2-2; TRBD1 agrees at 7 bases. The V segment lost 6 bases and the J segment 1 base; nucleotides outside the gene matches: 5. This CDR3 comprises 15 residues. Germline V lookup: CDR1 MGHDK, CDR2 SYGVNS. The CDR3, as DNA: TGTGCCAGCAGCCACAGGGGCGAGAACACCGGGGAGCTGTTTTTT. Protein product: CASSHRGENTGELFF. Together with reference TRBV25-1 and TRBJ2-2, the CDR3 gives the full variable domain: EADIYQTPRYLVIGTGKKITLECSQTMGHDKMYWYQQDPGMELHLIHYSYGVNSTEKGDLSSESTVSRIRTEHFPLTLESARPSHTSQYLCASSHRGENTGELFFGEGSRLTVL.

The chain carries TRBV5-1 and TRBJ2-6; no firm D call. Germline lookup yields CDR1 SGHRS and CDR2 YFSETQ. The V end was cut by 3 bases, the J end by 0 bases, with 13 bases between. The CDR3 runs 17 residues. The CDR3 coding sequence is TGCGCCAGCAGCTCGAGCCCCCCGGGCTCTGGGGCCAACGTCCTGACTTTC. Residues: CASSSSPPGSGANVLTF.

For this clone: Other DNA sequences in this sample translate to the same CDR3. The chain couples TRBV30 to TRBJ1-5, with a tentative D call TRBD1 (6 bases). Germline CDR1 and CDR2: GTSNPN and SVGIG (reference sequence). Deletions cut 1 base from V and 1 base from J, with 8 bases between. The CDR3 is 14 amino acids. CDR3 sequence: CAWSAGTSNQPQHF. DNA of the CDR3: TGTGCCTGGAGTGCTGGGACAAGCAATCAGCCCCAGCATTTT.

The chain recombines TRBV7-9 with TRBJ2-1, with D possibly TRBD2 on 7 matching bases. The CDR3 sequence is 17 residues long. Germline V lookup: CDR1 SEHNR, CDR2 FQNEAQ (reference sequence). The V gene lost 7 bases and the J gene lost 7 bases, with 26 bases spanning the gap. CDR3 DNA sequence: TGTGCCAGCATCCCTACCACGAGGGGGACTACTTCGAATGAGCAGTTCTTC. This sequence encodes CASIPTTRGTTSNEQFF.

This clone is a singleton in its sample. The chain links TRBV6-6 to TRBJ1-2; tentative D call: TRBD1 (6 bases). CDR1 is MNHNY, CDR2 SVGAGI, per germline (reference sequence). The V gene lost 6 bases and the J gene lost 1 base, with 15 bases spanning the gap. CDR3 size: 15 residues. In DNA, the CDR3 is TGTGCCAGCAGACTCAGGGGAGACGGTAACTATGGCTACACCTTC. This translates into CASRLRGDGNYGYTF.

This rearrangement joins TRBV11-2 to TRBJ2-5, with a weak D call TRBD2 (7 bases). The CDR3 contains 16 residues. V lost 1 base and J 5 bases, leaving 17 bases between the germline ends. Germline V gene lookup returns CDR1 SGHAT and CDR2 FQNNGV. CDR3 sequence reads: CASSLVQLGGHETQYF. CDR3 coding DNA: TGTGCCAGCAGCTTAGTTCAGTTGGGGGGGCATGAGACCCAGTACTTC. Full variable domain (missing parts from reference TRBV11-2 and TRBJ2-5): EAGVAQSPRYKIIEKRQSVAFWCNPISGHATLYWYQQILGQGPKLLIQFQNNGVVDDSQLPKDRFSAERLKGVDSTLKIQPAKLEDSAVYLCASSLVQLGGHETQYFGPGTRLLVL.

The J gene is TRBJ2-2, the V gene TRBV4-1; 9 positions agree with TRBD1. The CDR3 is 16 residues long. Trimming cost V 4 bases and J 6 bases; bases outside gene matches: 9. The germline gives CDR1 MGHRA, CDR2 YSYEKL. CDR3 in amino acids: CASSPRGQGGAGELFF. The CDR3 DNA follows: TGCGCCAGCAGCCCCAGGGGACAGGGAGGCGCCGGGGAGCTGTTTTTT.

The chain uses TRBV28 and TRBJ2-7; 14 bases align to TRBD2. The junction had 5 bases not matched to a gene; V was cut back by 5 bases and J by 5 bases. The CDR3 is 15 amino acids. CDR1 and CDR2 (germline): MDHEN, SYDVKM. The CDR3 sequence: CASSPGTSGSHEQYF. CDR3 bases: TGTGCCAGCAGTCCAGGGACTAGCGGGAGCCACGAGCAGTACTTC.

This chain connects TRBV11-2 to TRBJ1-4; tentatively, D is TRBD1 (6 bases). The germline V gene encodes CDR1 SGHAT and CDR2 FQNNGV. The V end was cut by 5 bases, the J end by 4 bases, with 14 bases between. The CDR3 covers 15 residues. The CDR3 DNA reads as TGTGCCAGCAGCCTATTCCGGGACAATAATGAAAAACTGTTTTTT. It is translated as CASSLFRDNNEKLFF.

The DNA of the CDR3 is TGTGCCAGCAGCTTGGTACCGGGGACTGAAGCTTTCTTT. It is translated as CASSLVPGTEAFF. The J gene is TRBJ1-1, the V gene TRBV5-6; the D is unclear. This CDR3 spans 13 amino acids. CDR1 and CDR2 from the germline V gene are SGHDT and YYEEEE. The V gene lost 0 bases and the J gene lost 5 bases, with 8 bases spanning the gap.

This clone was observed a single time. The V and J genes are TRBV25-1 and TRBJ1-4, with D possibly matching TRBD1 (6 bases). The CDR3 is 15 amino acids. The V gene's germline CDR1 is MGHDK and CDR2 SYGVNS. V was pared by 5 bases and J by 8 bases, with 18 bases between. CDR3 coding DNA: TGTGCCAGCAGTAAGGGGGTATGGGAGAGCGAAAAACTGTTTTTT. This translates into CASSKGVWESEKLFF.

The gene calls are TRBV2 and TRBJ1-5, with D maybe TRBD1 (6 bases). Per the germline V gene, CDR1 is SNHLY and CDR2 is FYNNEI. Trimming cost V 5 bases and J 4 bases, with 12 bases left between them. This CDR3 has 14 residues. CDR3 region: CASSRQVVNQPQHF. CDR3 DNA sequence: TGTGCCAGCAGTAGACAGGTAGTGAATCAGCCCCAGCATTTT.

Only one count was recorded for this clone. This chain connects TRBV30 to TRBJ1-5; D gene uncertain. This CDR3 has 13 amino acids. Germline loops: CDR1 GTSNPN, CDR2 SVGIG (reference sequence). V was shortened by 0 bases and J by 6 bases, with 9 bases between the two germline ends. The CDR3 region has the DNA TGTGCCTGGAGTGTGGACTCCGGTCAGCCCCAGCATTTT. It specifies CAWSVDSGQPQHF.

Of note for this clone: Other DNA sequences in the sample encode the same CDR3. Here the CDR3 reads CASSLFSGSSYNEQFF. The CDR3, as DNA: TGTGCCAGCAGTTTATTCTCAGGGTCGTCCTACAATGAGCAGTTCTTC. The chain joins TRBV28 to TRBJ2-1; D is possibly TRBD1 (5 bases). The CDR3 is made up of 16 amino acids. With 1 base removed from V and 1 base from J, the gap between germline ends came to 11 bases. Germline assignment: CDR1 MDHEN and CDR2 SYDVKM.

The count of this clone is one. The J gene is TRBJ1-2, the V gene TRBV3-1 (or the pseudogene TRBV3-2); a weak D match, TRBD1 (5 bases). The V and J ends lost 0 bases and 4 bases respectively, with 18 bases between them. This CDR3 has 17 amino acids. Germline CDR1 is LGHDT and CDR2 is YNNKEL (reference sequence). CDR3 coding DNA: TGTGCCAGCAGCCAAGATATTTCCTTCGGAGGGGCCTATGGCTACACCTTC. Protein sequence: CASSQDISFGGAYGYTF.